This TCR beta chain came from a study of blood T cell repertoires in COVID-19. Study-wide context: Specimens from acute and convalescent COVID-19 originated in the United States, Italy and Spain. The cDNA or gDNA used as material had been derived from T cells, B-cell-depleted T cells, or PBMCs.

Original methodology: Reference gene primer amplification gave nucleated cell count estimates. This table comes from immunoSEQ multiplex PCR, and its TCRdb copy is limited to in-frame clones, with some not included. V and J calls and clone size are those listed in that table; D and trimming were worked out from the DNA. This table holds 80,000 to 90,000 clones, less than 90% found once. The CDR3 consists of 17 residues. Trimming took 4 bases from V and 4 from J; bases not matched to a gene: 11. The germline V gene has CDR1 SGHRS and CDR2 YFSETQ. The TCR originated in a man older than 75 with active or convalescent COVID-19. The specimen was peripheral blood. The chain joins TRBV5-1 to TRBJ2-1; the match to TRBD2 covers 10 bases. Written as DNA, the CDR3 is TGCGCCAGCAGCAAAGACTCAGGACTAGCGGTTTACAATGAGCAGTTCTTC. It yields the protein CASSKDSGLAVYNEQFF.